This T cell receptor (beta chain) was observed in a study of T-cell reconstitution after alpha-beta-depleted transplantation in children. Ten or more counts support this clonotype. Germline V gene data show CDR1 as SGHRS and CDR2 as YFSETQ. V was cut by 3 bases and J by 7 bases, with 10 bases left in between. The CDR3 extends over 12 amino acids. The library targeted TCRbeta and was prepared with unique molecular identifiers. MiXCR was run by TCRdb on the PCR reads, yielding one entry per CDR3 protein. The sample contains some 240,000 distinct CDR3 sequences, over 9.5% of which appear only once. This TCR was sampled from a human donor who donated a stem cell graft to a child with SCID. Material: PBMCs from the stem cell graft donor, obtained from the stem cell graft. J is TRBJ1-1 and V is TRBV5-1; D gene unclear. The CDR3 region has the DNA TGCGCCAGCAGCTGGACCGACGGTGAAGCTTTCTTT. Protein sequence: CASSWTDGEAFF.